This TCR beta chain is from a study of beta chain features in type 1 diabetes. This clone was seen a few times. As yet, its antigen is unknown. J was trimmed by 8 bases and V by 7 bases; bases with no gene match: 3. In germline, CDR1 is SGHDN, CDR2 FVKESK. The CDR3 totals 13 residues. Study outcomes and limitations: When Type 1 diabetes patients were examined, their TCRB CDR3s proved moderately but significantly shorter in all four CD4+ subsets.

The sequenced template was cDNA made from the entire isolated RNA. The assay was immunoSEQ multiplex PCR, and TCRdb's table has in-frame clones only and misses some. The sample contains under 300,000 clones, over 20% of which appear only once. Material for sequencing was naive CD4+ T cells from blood. The rearrangement uses TRBV14 and TRBJ1-6; 9 bases agree with TRBD1. This sequence was found in a middle-aged woman with type 1 diabetes. CDR3 sequence reads: CASMGQGYSPLHF. CDR3 nucleotide sequence: TGTGCCAGCATGGGACAGGGTTATTCACCCCTCCACTTT.